The T cell receptor (beta chain) described here comes from a study of blood T cell repertoires in COVID-19. Trimming at V came to 8 bases and at J to 0 bases, leaving 7 bases not matched to a gene. Germline CDR1 SEHNR, CDR2 FQNEAQ (reference sequence). The CDR3 sequence is 15 residues long. Each recovered donor of Cohort 3 presented with two negative PCRs, clearance, or symptom resolution. In its sample, this clone was seen a few times. Profiling relied on immunoSEQ multiplex PCR, and the TCRdb table lists in-frame clones only, not all of them. Altogether about 400,000 clones are present, roughly 90% being singletons, with the ten largest covering 1.7%.

V usage is TRBV7-9 and J usage is TRBJ2-1; 7 bases align to TRBD1. Sequencing was carried out using PBMCs or T cells enriched from blood (not recorded which). The TCR sequence derives from a woman aged 25 to 39 who had recovered from COVID-19. The CDR3 DNA reads TGTGCCAGCGGGGACAGCCAGAGCTCCTACAATGAGCAGTTCTTC. Protein: CASGDSQSSYNEQFF. The complete variable domain, with remaining parts taken from reference TRBV7-9 and TRBJ2-1, reads DTGVSQNPRHKITKRGQNVTFRCDPISEHNRLYWYRQTLGQGPEFLTYFQNEAQLEKSRLLSDRFSAERPKGSFSTLEIQRTEQGDSAMYLCASGDSQSSYNEQFFGPGTRLTVL.